The T cell receptor (beta chain) under discussion was sequenced for a study of blood T cells in healthy people across ages. Germline V gives CDR1 GTSNPN, CDR2 SVGIG (reference sequence). V was pared by 2 bases and J by 2 bases, with 13 bases between. The CDR3 covers 14 residues. For the second PCR, which ran for about 7 to 11 cycles, a sample-barcoded 5' primer and a J-beta primer mix were used. Each sample yielded at least 3 million CDR3-containing paired-end reads. TCRdb called the 5' RACE reads again in MiXCR, with one record for every CDR3 protein. The sample carries 700,000 to 950,000 distinct CDR3 sequences, more than 40% recorded once.

The chain uses TRBV30 and TRBJ2-7, with a possible D match to TRBD2 (5 bases). The sequenced material came from blood. This receptor was taken from a woman in her fifties or sixties in good health. CDR3 nucleotide sequence: TGTGCCTGGAGTCCCATGACTACCACCTACGAGCAGTACTTC. Its protein is CAWSPMTTTYEQYF.